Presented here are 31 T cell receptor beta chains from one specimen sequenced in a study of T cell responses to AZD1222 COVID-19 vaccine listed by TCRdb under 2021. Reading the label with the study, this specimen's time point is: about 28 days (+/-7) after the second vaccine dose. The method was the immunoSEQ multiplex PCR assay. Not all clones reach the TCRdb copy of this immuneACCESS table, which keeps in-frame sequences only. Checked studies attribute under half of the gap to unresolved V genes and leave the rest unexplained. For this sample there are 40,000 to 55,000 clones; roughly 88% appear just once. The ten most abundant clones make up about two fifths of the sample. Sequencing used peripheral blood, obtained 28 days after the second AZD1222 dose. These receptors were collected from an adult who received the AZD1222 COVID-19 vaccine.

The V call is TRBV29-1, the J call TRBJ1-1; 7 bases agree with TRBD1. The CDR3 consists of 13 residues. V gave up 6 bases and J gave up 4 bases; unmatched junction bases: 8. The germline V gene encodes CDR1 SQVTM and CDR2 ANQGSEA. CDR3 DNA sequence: TGCAGCGTCGAGGGTAGGGGGCTCACTGAAGCTTTCTTT. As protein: CSVEGRGLTEAFF.

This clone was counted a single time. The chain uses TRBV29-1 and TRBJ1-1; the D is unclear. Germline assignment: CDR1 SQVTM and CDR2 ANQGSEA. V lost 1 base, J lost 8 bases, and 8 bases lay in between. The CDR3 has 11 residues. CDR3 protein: CSVEVRREAFF. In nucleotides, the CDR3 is TGCAGCGTTGAAGTCAGGCGAGAAGCTTTCTTT.

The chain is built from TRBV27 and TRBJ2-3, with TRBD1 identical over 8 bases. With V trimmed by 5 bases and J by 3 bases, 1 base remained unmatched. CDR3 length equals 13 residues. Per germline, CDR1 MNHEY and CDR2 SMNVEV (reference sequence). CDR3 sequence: CASSRQGTDTQYF. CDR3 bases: TGTGCCAGCAGTCGACAGGGGACAGATACGCAGTATTTT.

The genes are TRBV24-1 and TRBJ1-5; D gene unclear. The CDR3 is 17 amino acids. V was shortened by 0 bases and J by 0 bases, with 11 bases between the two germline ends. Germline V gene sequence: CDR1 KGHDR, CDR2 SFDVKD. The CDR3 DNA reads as TGTGCCACCAGTGATTTGGGAGAGATCAATAGCAATCAGCCCCAGCATTTT. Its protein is CATSDLGEINSNQPQHF.

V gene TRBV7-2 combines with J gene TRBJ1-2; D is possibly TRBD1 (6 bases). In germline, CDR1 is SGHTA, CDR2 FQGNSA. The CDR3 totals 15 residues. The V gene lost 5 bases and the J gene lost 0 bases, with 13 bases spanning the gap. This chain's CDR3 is CASSHPGQTNYGYTF. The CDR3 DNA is TGTGCCAGCAGCCACCCGGGACAAACTAACTATGGCTACACCTTC.

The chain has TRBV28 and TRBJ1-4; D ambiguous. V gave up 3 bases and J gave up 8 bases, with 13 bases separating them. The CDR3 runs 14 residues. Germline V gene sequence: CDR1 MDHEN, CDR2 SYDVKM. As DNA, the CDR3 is TGTGCCAGCAGTTTCGACCCCCTACGAGAAAAACTGTTTTTT. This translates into CASSFDPLREKLFF.

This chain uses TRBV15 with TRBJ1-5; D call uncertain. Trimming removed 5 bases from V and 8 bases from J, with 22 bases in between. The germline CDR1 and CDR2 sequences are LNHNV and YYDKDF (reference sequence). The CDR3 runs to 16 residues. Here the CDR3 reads CATSVHGGRPWEPQHF. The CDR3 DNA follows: TGTGCCACCAGCGTCCACGGCGGCAGGCCATGGGAGCCCCAGCATTTT.

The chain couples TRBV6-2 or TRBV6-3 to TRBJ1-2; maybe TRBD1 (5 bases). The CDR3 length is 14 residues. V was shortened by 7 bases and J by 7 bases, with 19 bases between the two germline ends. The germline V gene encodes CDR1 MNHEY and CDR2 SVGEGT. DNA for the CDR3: TGTGCCAGCACCCCTGGGGTAGGGGATTCTGGCTACACCTTC. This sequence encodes CASTPGVGDSGYTF.

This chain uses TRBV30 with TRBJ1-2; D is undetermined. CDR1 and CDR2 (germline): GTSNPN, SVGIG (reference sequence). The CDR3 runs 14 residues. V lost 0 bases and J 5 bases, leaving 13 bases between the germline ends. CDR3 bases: TGTGCCTGGAGTGTCGATATGGCAGGTTATGGCTACACCTTC. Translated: CAWSVDMAGYGYTF.

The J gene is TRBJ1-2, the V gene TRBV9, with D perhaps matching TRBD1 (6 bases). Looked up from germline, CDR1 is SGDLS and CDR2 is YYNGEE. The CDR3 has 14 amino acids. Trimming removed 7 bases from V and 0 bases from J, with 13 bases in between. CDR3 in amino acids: CASSRDIANYGYTF. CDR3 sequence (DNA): TGTGCCAGCTCCCGGGACATTGCTAACTATGGCTACACCTTC.

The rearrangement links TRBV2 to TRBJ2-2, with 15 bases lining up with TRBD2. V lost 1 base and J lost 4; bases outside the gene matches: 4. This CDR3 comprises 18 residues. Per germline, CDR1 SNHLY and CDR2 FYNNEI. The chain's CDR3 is CASSEEGLAGGPTGELFF. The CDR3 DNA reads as TGTGCCAGCAGTGAAGAGGGACTAGCGGGGGGTCCCACCGGGGAGCTGTTTTTT.

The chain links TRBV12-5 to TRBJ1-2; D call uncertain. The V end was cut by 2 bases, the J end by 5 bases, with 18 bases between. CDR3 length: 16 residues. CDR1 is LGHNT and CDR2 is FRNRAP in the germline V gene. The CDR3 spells CASGLNPPGRVYGYTF. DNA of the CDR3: TGTGCTAGTGGTTTGAACCCCCCCGGGAGGGTTTATGGCTACACCTTC.

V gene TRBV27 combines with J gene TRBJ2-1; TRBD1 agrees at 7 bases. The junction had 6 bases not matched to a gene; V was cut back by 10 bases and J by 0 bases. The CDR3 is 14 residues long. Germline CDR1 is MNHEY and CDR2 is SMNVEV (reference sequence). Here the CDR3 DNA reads TGTGCCAAGTGGGACAGCCGCTCCTACAATGAGCAGTTCTTC. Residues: CAKWDSRSYNEQFF.

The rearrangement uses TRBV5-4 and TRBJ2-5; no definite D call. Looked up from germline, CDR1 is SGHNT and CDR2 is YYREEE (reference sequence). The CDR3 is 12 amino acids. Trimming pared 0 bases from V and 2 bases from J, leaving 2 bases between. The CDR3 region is CASSLEQETQYF. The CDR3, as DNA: TGTGCCAGCAGCTTGGAACAAGAGACCCAGTACTTC.

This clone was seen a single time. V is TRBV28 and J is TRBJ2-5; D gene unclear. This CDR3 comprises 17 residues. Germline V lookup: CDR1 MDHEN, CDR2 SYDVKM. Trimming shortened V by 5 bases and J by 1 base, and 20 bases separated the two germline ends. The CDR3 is CASSNGPPTERQETQYF. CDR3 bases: TGTGCCAGCAGTAACGGTCCCCCGACGGAACGCCAAGAGACCCAGTACTTC.

The CDR3 DNA is TGTGCCAGCAGTTTATTGAAGGGGGGGTTTCAGCCCCAGCATTTT. Its protein is CASSLLKGGFQPQHF. The genes are TRBV28 and TRBJ1-5; D possibly corresponds to TRBD1 (6 bases). Trimming took 1 base from V and 6 from J, leaving 13 bases between them. CDR1 is MDHEN, CDR2 SYDVKM, per germline. This CDR3 comprises 15 residues.

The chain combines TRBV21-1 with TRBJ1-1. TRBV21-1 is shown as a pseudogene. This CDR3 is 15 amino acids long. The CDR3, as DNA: TGTGCCAGCAGCAAAGATTCGGGCAGGTTGGCTGAAGCTTTCTTT. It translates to CASSKDSGRLAEAFF.

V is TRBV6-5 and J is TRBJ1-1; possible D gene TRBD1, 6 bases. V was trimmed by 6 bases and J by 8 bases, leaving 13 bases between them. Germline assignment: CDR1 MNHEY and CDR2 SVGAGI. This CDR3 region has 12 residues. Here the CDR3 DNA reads TGTGCCAGCAGGGTACAGGGAGAAGAAGCTTTCTTT. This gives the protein CASRVQGEEAFF.

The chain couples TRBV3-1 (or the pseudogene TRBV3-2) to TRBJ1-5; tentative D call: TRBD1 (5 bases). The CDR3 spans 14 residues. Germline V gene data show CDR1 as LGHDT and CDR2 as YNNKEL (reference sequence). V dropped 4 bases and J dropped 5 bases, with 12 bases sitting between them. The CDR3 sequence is CASSLGGRDQPQHF. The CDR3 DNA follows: TGTGCCAGCAGCCTGGGGGGGAGGGATCAGCCCCAGCATTTT.

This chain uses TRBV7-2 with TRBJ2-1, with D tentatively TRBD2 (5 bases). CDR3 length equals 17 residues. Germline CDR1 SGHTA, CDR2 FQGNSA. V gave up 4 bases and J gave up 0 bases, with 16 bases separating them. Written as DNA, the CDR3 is TGTGCCAGCAGCTCCCCGCGGAGCACTAGCTCCTACAATGAGCAGTTCTTC. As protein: CASSSPRSTSSYNEQFF. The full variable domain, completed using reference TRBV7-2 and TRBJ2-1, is GAGVSQSPSNKVTEKGKDVELRCDPISGHTALYWYRQSLGQGLEFLIYFQGNSAPDKSGLPSDRFSAERTGGSVSTLTIQRTQQEDSAVYLCASSSPRSTSSYNEQFFGPGTRLTVL.

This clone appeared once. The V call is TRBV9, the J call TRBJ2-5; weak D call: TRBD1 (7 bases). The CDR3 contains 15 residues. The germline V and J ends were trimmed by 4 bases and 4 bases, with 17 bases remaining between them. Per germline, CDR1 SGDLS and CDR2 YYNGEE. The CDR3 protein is CASSPGGGAGETQYF. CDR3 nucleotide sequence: TGTGCCAGCAGCCCAGGAGGGGGCGCGGGAGAGACCCAGTACTTC. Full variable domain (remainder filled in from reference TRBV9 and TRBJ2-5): DSGVTQTPKHLITATGQRVTLRCSPRSGDLSVYWYQQSLDQGLQFLIQYYNGEERAKGNILERFSAQQFPDLHSELNLSSLELGDSALYFCASSPGGGAGETQYFGPGTRLLVL.

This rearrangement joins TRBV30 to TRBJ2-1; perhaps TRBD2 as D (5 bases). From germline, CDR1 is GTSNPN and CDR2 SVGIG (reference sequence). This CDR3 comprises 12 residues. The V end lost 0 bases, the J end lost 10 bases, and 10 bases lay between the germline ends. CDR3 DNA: TGTGCCTGGAGTGTTTTAACGGGGGAGCAGTTCTTC. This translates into CAWSVLTGEQFF.

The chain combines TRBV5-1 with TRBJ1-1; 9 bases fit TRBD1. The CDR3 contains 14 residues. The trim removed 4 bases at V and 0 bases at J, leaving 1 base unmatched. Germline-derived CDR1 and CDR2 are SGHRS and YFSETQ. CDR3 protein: CASSRDRVNTEAFF. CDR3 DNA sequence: TGCGCCAGCAGCCGGGACAGGGTGAACACTGAAGCTTTCTTT.

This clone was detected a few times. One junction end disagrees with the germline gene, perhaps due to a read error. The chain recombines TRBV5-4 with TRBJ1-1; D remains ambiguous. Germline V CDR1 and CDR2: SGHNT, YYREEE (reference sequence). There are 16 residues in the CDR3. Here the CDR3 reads CASSLSPTGVKTEAFF. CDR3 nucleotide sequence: TGTGCCAGCAGCTTGTCCCCTACCGGGGTGAAAACTGAAGCTTTCTTT.

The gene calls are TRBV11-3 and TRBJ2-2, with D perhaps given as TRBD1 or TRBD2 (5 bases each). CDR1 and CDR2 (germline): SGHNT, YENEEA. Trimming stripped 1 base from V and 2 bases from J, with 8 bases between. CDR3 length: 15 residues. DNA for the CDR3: TGTGCCAGCAGCTTAGGGGGGAAAAACACCGGGGAGCTGTTTTTT. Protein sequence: CASSLGGKNTGELFF.

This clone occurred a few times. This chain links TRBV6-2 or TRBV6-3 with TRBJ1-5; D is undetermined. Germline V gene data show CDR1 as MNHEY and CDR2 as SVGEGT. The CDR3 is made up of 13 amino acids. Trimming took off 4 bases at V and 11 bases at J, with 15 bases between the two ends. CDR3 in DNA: TGTGCCAGCAGTTTGGCACCGACGCCAGCCCAGCATTTT. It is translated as CASSLAPTPAQHF.

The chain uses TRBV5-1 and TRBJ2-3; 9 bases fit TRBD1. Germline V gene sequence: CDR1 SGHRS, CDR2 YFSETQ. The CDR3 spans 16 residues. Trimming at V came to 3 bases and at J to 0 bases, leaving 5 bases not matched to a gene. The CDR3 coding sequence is TGCGCCAGCAGCTCGGGGGACAGGGCCAGCACAGATACGCAGTATTTT. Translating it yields CASSSGDRASTDTQYF.

CDR3 in amino acids: CASSQATVPYGYTF. CDR3 in DNA: TGCGCCAGCAGCCAAGCGACGGTCCCCTATGGCTACACCTTC. The chain carries TRBV4-1 and TRBJ1-2; no definite D call. The V end lost 1 base, the J end lost 4 bases, and 10 bases lay between the germline ends. The CDR3 sequence is 14 residues long. Germline V gives CDR1 MGHRA, CDR2 YSYEKL.

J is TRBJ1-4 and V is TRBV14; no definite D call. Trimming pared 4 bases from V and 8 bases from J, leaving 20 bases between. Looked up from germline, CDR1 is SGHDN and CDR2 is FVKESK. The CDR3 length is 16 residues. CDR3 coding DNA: TGTGCCAGCAGCCCCCCTAGGACCCCGAGAGGGGAAAAACTGTTTTTT. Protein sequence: CASSPPRTPRGEKLFF.

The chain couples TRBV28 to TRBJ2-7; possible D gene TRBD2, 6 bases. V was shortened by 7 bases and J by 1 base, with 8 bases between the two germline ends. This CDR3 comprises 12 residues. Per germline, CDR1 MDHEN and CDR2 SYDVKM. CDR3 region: CASNAGSYEQYF. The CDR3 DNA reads TGTGCCAGCAATGCGGGGTCCTACGAGCAGTACTTC.

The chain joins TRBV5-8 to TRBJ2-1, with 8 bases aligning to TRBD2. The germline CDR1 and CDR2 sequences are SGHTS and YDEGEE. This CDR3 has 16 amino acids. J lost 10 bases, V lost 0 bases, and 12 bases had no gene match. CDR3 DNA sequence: TGTGCCAGCAGCTTGGGGACTAGCCCCGCCGGGGGGGAGCAGTTCTTC. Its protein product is CASSLGTSPAGGEQFF.